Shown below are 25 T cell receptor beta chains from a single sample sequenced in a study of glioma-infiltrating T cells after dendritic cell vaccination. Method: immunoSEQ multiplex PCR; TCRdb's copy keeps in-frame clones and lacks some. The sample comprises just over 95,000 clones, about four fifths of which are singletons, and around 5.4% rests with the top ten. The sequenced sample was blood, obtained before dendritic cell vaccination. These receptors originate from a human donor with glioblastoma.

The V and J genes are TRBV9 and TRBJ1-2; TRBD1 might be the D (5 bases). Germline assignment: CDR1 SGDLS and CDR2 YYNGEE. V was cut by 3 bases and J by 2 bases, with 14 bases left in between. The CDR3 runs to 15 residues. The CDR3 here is CASSGTGGENYGYTF. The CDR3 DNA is TGTGCCAGCAGCGGAACTGGAGGGGAGAACTATGGCTACACCTTC.

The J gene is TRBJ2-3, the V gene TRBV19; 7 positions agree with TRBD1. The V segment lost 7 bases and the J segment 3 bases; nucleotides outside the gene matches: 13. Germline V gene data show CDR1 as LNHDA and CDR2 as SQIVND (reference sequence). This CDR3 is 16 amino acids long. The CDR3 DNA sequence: TGTGCCAGTACTCCAACCCAGGGGGTGAAGACAGATACGCAGTATTTT. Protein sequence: CASTPTQGVKTDTQYF.

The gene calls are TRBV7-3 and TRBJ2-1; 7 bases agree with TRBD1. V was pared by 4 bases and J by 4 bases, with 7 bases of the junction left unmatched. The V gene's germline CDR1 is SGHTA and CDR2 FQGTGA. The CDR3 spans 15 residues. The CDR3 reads CASSSLSTGYNEQFF. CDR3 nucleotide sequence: TGTGCCAGCAGCTCCCTCTCGACAGGGTACAATGAGCAGTTCTTC.

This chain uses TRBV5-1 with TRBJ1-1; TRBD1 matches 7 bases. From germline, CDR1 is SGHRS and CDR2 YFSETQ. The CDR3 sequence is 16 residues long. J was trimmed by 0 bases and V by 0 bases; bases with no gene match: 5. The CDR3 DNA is TGCGCCAGCAGCTTGGAAGGACAGGCCATGAACACTGAAGCTTTCTTT. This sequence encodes CASSLEGQAMNTEAFF.

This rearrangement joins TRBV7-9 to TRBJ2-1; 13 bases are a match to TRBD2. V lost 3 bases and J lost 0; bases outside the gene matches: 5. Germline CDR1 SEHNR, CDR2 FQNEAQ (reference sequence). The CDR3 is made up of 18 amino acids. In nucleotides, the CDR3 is TGTGCCAGCAGCTTCTCCGGGACTAGCGGGAACTCCTACAATGAGCAGTTCTTC. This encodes CASSFSGTSGNSYNEQFF.

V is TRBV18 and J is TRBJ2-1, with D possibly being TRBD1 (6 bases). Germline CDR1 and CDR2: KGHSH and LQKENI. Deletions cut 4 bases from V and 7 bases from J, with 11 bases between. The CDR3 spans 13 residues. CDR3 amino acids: CASSLSQGNEQFF. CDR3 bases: TGTGCCAGCTCACTTTCACAGGGAAATGAGCAGTTCTTC.

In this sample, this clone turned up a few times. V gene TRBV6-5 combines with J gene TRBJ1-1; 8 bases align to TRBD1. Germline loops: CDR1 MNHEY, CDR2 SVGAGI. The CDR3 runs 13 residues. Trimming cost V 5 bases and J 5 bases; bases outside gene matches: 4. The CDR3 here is CASSKQGGTEAFF. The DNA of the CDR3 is TGTGCCAGCAGTAAACAGGGGGGGACTGAAGCTTTCTTT.

The CDR3 bases are TGCGCCAGCAGCTTCGCGGGGGTATCTGGAAACACCATATATTTT. This gives the protein CASSFAGVSGNTIYF. This sequence joins TRBV5-1 and TRBJ1-3; TRBD1 might be the D (5 bases). The V end was cut by 2 bases, the J end by 1 base, with 10 bases between. Germline V gene sequence: CDR1 SGHRS, CDR2 YFSETQ. CDR3 length equals 15 residues.

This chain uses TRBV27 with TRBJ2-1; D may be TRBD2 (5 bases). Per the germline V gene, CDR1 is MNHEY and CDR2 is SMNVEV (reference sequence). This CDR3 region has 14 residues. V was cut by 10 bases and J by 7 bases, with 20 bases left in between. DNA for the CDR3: TGTGCCACCCACCAACTGGACTTCCGGAATGAGCAGTTCTTC. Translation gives CATHQLDFRNEQFF.

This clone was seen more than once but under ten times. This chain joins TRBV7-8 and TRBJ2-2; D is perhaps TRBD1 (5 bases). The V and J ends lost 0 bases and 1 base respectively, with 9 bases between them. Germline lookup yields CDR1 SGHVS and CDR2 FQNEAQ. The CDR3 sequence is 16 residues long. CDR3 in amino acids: CASSLARTGNTGELFF. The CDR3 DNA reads TGTGCCAGCAGCTTAGCGCGAACAGGGAACACCGGGGAGCTGTTTTTT.

Here the CDR3 DNA reads TGTGCCAGCAGCATGACTAGCGGGAACTACAATGAGCAGTTCTTC. Translating gives CASSMTSGNYNEQFF. This chain links TRBV9 with TRBJ2-1; TRBD2 matches 11 bases. The J segment lost 3 bases and the V segment lost 4 bases, leaving 3 bases of the junction unmatched. This CDR3 region has 15 residues. CDR1 and CDR2 from the germline V gene are SGDLS and YYNGEE. The whole variable domain, remainder taken from reference TRBV9 and TRBJ2-1, is DSGVTQTPKHLITATGQRVTLRCSPRSGDLSVYWYQQSLDQGLQFLIQYYNGEERAKGNILERFSAQQFPDLHSELNLSSLELGDSALYFCASSMTSGNYNEQFFGPGTRLTVL.

Written as DNA, the CDR3 is TGTGCCATCAGTGGTCAGGGTTCCGGGGAGCTGTTTTTT. Encoded protein: CAISGQGSGELFF. V usage is TRBV10-3 and J usage is TRBJ2-2; possibly TRBD1 for D (5 bases). This CDR3 spans 13 amino acids. Germline lookup yields CDR1 ENHRY and CDR2 SYGVKD. Trimming cost V 4 bases and J 6 bases, with 9 bases left between them.

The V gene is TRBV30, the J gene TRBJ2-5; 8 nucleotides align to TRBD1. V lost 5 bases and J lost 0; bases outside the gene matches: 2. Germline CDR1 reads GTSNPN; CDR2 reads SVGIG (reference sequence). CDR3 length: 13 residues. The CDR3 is CAWQGANQETQYF. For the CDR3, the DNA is TGTGCCTGGCAGGGGGCGAACCAAGAGACCCAGTACTTC.

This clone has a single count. The CDR3 here is CASSLAGAGAPSTDTQYF. The CDR3 DNA reads TGCGCCAGCAGCTTGGCCGGAGCGGGGGCACCCAGCACAGATACGCAGTATTTT. The rearrangement links TRBV5-1 to TRBJ2-3, with TRBD2 identical over 8 bases. J was trimmed by 0 bases and V by 0 bases; bases with no gene match: 9. Germline lookup yields CDR1 SGHRS and CDR2 YFSETQ. The CDR3 consists of 18 residues.

The CDR3 DNA sequence: TGTGCCAGCAGTTTATTGACAGGGGCAAATGAAAAACTGTTTTTT. Its protein is CASSLLTGANEKLFF. The chain recombines TRBV28 with TRBJ1-4; 8 bases are shared with TRBD1. CDR3 length equals 15 residues. V lost 1 base and J lost 5; bases outside the gene matches: 3. Germline V gene sequence: CDR1 MDHEN, CDR2 SYDVKM.

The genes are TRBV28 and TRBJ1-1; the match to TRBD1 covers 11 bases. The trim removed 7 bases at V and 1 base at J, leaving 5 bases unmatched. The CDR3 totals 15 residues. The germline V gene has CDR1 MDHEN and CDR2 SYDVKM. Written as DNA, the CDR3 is TGTGCCAGCATTGGACAGGGGGCCCCGAACACTGAAGCTTTCTTT. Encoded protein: CASIGQGAPNTEAFF.

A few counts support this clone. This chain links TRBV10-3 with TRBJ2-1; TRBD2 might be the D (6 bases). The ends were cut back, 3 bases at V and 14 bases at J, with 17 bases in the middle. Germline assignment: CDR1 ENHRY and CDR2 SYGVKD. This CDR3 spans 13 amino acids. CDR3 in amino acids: CAISDPRSSGEFF. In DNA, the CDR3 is TGTGCCATCAGTGATCCCCGGAGTAGCGGTGAGTTCTTC.

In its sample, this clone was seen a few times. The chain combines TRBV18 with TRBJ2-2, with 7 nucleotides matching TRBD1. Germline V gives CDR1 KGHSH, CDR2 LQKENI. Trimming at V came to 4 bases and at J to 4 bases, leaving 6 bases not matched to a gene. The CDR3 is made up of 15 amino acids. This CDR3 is CASSQTGQPTGELFF. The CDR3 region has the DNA TGTGCCAGCTCACAGACGGGACAGCCCACCGGGGAGCTGTTTTTT. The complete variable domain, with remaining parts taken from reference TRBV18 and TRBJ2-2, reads NAGVMQNPRHLVRRRGQEARLRCSPMKGHSHVYWYRQLPEEGLKFMVYLQKENIIDESGMPKERFSAEFPKEGPSILRIQQVVRGDSAAYFCASSQTGQPTGELFFGEGSRLTVL.

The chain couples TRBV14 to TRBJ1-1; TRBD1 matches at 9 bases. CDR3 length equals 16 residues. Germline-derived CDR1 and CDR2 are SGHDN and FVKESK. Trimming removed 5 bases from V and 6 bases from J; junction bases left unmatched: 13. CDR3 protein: CASSGAEQGAFAEAFF. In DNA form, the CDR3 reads TGTGCCAGCAGCGGAGCAGAACAGGGGGCCTTCGCTGAAGCTTTCTTT.

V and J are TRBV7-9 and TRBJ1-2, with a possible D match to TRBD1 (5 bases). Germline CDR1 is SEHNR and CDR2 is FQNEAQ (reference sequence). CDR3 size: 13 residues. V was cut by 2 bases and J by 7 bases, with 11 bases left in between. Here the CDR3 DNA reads TGTGCCAGCAGCTTAATATCAGGGATTGGCTACACCTTC. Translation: CASSLISGIGYTF.

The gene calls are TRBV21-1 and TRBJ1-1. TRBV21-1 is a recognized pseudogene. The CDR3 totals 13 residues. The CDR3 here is CASSRSRFAEAFF. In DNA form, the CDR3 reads TGTGCCAGCAGCAGGAGTCGGTTCGCTGAAGCTTTCTTT.

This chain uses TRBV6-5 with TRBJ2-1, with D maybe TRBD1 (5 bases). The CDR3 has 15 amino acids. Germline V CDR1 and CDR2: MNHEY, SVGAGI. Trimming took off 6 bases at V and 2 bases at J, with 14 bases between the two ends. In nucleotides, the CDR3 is TGTGCCAGCAGCCGCCTGCAGGGAACCTACAATGAGCAGTTCTTC. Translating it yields CASSRLQGTYNEQFF.

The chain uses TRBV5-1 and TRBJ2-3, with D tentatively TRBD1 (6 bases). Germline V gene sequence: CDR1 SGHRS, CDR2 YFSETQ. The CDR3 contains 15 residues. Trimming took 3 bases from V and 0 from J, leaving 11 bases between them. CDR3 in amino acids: CASSSGQTSTDTQYF. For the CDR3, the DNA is TGCGCCAGCAGCTCCGGACAGACCAGCACAGATACGCAGTATTTT.

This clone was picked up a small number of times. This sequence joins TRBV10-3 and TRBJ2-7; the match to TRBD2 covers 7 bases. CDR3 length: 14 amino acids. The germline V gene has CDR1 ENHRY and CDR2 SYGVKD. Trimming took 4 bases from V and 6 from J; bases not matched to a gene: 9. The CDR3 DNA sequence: TGTGCCATCAGTGGACTAGCAAGTACCGGCGAGCAGTACTTC. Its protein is CAISGLASTGEQYF.

CDR3: CASSLDRRGSVAYEQYF. The CDR3 DNA reads TGTGCCAGCAGCTTAGATCGTCGAGGATCAGTAGCCTACGAGCAGTACTTC. V gene TRBV11-2 combines with J gene TRBJ2-7; unclear D gene. CDR3 length: 17 residues. Between the trimmed V and J ends, which lost 0 bases and 2 bases, there was a span of 17 bases. Per germline, CDR1 SGHAT and CDR2 FQNNGV.